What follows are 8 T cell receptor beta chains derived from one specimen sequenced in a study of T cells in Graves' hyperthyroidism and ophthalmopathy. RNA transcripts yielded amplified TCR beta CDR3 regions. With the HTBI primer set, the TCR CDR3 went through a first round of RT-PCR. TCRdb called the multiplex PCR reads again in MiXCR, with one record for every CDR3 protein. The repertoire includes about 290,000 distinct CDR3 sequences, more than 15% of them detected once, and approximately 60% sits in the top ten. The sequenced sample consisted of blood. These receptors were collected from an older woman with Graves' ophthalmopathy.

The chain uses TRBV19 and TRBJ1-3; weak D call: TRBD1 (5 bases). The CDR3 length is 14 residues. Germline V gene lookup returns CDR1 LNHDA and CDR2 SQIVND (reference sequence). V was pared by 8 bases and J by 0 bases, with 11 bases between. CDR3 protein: CASRQIVSGNTIYF. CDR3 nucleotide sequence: TGTGCCAGTCGACAGATTGTCTCTGGAAACACCATATATTTT.

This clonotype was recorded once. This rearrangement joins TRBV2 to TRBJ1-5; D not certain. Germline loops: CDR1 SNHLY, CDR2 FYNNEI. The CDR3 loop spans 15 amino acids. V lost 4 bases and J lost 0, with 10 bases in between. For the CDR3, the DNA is TGTGCCAGCAGTGCGCGGGGAGATAGCAATCAGCCCCAGCATTTT. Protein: CASSARGDSNQPQHF. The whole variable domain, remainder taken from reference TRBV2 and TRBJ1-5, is EPEVTQTPSHQVTQMGQEVILRCVPISNHLYFYWYRQILGQKVEFLVSFYNNEISEKSEIFDDQFSVERPDGSNFTLKIRSTKLEDSAMYFCASSARGDSNQPQHFGDGTRLSIL.

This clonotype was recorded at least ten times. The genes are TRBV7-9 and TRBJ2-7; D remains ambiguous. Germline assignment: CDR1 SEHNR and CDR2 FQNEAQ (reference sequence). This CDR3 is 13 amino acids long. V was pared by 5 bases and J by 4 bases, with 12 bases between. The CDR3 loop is CASSPRHGYEQYF. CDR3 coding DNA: TGTGCCAGCAGCCCAAGACATGGGTACGAGCAGTACTTC. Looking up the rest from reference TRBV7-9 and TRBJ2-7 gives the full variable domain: DTGVSQNPRHKITKRGQNVTFRCDPISEHNRLYWYRQTLGQGPEFLTYFQNEAQLEKSRLLSDRFSAERPKGSFSTLEIQRTEQGDSAMYLCASSPRHGYEQYFGPGTRLTVT.

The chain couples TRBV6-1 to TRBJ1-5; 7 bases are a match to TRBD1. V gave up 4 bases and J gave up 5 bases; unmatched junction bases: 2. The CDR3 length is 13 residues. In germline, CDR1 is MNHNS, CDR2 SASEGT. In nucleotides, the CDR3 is TGTGCCAGCAGTGGCGGACAGGATCAGCCCCAGCATTTT. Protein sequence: CASSGGQDQPQHF.

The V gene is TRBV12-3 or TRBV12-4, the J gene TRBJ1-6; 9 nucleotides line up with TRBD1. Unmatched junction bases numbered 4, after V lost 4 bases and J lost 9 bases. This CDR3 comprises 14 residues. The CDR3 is CASSWTGETSPLHF. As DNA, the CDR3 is TGTGCCAGCAGTTGGACAGGGGAGACTTCACCCCTCCACTTT.

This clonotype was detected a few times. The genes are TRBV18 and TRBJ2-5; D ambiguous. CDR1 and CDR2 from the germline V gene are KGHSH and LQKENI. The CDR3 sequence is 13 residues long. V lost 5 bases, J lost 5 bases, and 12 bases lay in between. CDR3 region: CASSYNWGETQYF. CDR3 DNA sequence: TGTGCCAGCTCATACAACTGGGGTGAGACCCAGTACTTC.

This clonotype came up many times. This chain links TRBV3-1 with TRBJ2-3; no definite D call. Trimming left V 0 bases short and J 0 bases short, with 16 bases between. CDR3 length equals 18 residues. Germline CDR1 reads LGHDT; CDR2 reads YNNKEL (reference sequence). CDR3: CASSQEKLLVASTDTQYF. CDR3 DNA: TGTGCCAGCAGCCAAGAGAAACTACTCGTCGCTAGCACAGATACGCAGTATTTT.

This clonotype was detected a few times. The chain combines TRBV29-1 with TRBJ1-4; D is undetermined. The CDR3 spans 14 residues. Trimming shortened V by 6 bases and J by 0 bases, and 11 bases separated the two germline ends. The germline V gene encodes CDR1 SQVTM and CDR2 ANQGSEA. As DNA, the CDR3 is TGCAGCGTAAAGGACGCCGCAACTAATGAAAAACTGTTTTTT. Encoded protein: CSVKDAATNEKLFF. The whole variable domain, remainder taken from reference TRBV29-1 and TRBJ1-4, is SAVISQKPSRDICQRGTSLTIQCQVDSQVTMMFWYRQQPGQSLTLIATANQGSEATYESGFVIDKFPISRPNLTFSTLTVSNMSPEDSSIYLCSVKDAATNEKLFFGSGTQLSVL.